Presented here are 6 T cell receptor beta chains from one specimen sequenced in a study of early T cells in non-severe SARS-CoV-2 infection. TCRdb called the 5' RACE reads again in MiXCR, with one record for every CDR3 protein. The sample has some 67,000 distinct CDR3 sequences, roughly 13% seen once. Sequencing used whole blood. The receptor set was obtained from an adult who was a healthcare worker with PCR-confirmed SARS-CoV-2 infection or an uninfected control (not recorded which).

In this sample, this clonotype turned up many times. The CDR3 DNA reads TGCGCCAGCAGCTCCCAGGGCGATACGCAGTATTTT. Protein sequence: CASSSQGDTQYF. The chain combines TRBV5-1 with TRBJ2-3, with a weak D call TRBD1 (5 bases). The CDR3 sequence is 12 residues long. Germline loops: CDR1 SGHRS, CDR2 YFSETQ. The V end was cut by 3 bases, the J end by 6 bases, with 8 bases between.

The chain couples TRBV12-3 or TRBV12-4 to TRBJ2-7; a possible D gene is TRBD1 (6 bases). The V gene lost 6 bases and the J gene lost 7 bases, with 13 bases spanning the gap. The CDR3 has 12 residues. For the CDR3, the DNA is TGTGCCAGCAGCTACAGGGTAAATGAGCAGTACTTC. It specifies CASSYRVNEQYF.

This clonotype has a count of ten or more. The chain joins TRBV4-3 to TRBJ1-6, with 9 positions matching TRBD1. The V gene end was trimmed by 3 bases and the J gene end by 8 bases; junction bases not matched to a gene: 8. The CDR3 has 16 amino acids. CDR1 is LGHNA, CDR2 YSLEER, per germline. The CDR3 region has the DNA TGCGCCAGCAGCCAGGACTTGACAGGGGGTTATTCACCCCTCCACTTT. It codes for CASSQDLTGGYSPLHF.

As to this clonotype: This clone may be a read error of a much larger clone one base away. V and J are TRBV11-3 and TRBJ2-3; unclear D gene. This CDR3 has 13 residues. Deletions cut 4 bases from V and 1 base from J, with 6 bases between. The germline V gene has CDR1 SGHNT and CDR2 YENEEA. The CDR3, as DNA: TGTGCCAGCAGCTCCCCTGGCACAGATACGCAGTATTTT. Residues: CASSSPGTDTQYF.

Many counts were recorded for this clonotype. This chain uses TRBV20-1 with TRBJ2-6; D unclear. Germline loops: CDR1 DFQATT, CDR2 SNEGSKA (reference sequence). V was shortened by 6 bases and J by 4 bases, with 7 bases between the two germline ends. The CDR3 length is 12 residues. The CDR3 DNA sequence: TGCAGTGCATTAACCGGGGCCAACGTCCTGACTTTC. Protein: CSALTGANVLTF.

This clonotype was seen at least ten times. V and J are TRBV3-1 and TRBJ2-5; D gene ambiguous. This CDR3 has 14 residues. The V end was cut by 3 bases, the J end by 2 bases, with 10 bases between. CDR1 is LGHDT and CDR2 is YNNKEL in the germline V gene (reference sequence). CDR3 DNA: TGTGCCAGCAGCCAGAAGAGACAACAAGAGACCCAGTACTTC. This sequence encodes CASSQKRQQETQYF.